This entry describes one T cell receptor (beta chain). TCRdb reprocessed the 5' RACE reads with MiXCR, giving one entry per CDR3 protein. The sample contains 50,000 or so distinct CDR3 sequences, under 15% of which appear only once. The data were obtained in a study of early T cells in non-severe SARS-CoV-2 infection. Study context: Chains from this unsorted whole-blood bulk RNA could not be paired.

The specimen sequenced was whole blood. The receptor was isolated from an adult who was a healthcare worker with PCR-confirmed SARS-CoV-2 infection or an uninfected control (not recorded which).

The CDR3 DNA is TGCAGCGTCCAGGTTGTTTGGGAGCAGTACTTC. Translating gives CSVQVVWEQYF. The rearrangement links TRBV29-1 to TRBJ2-7; no definite D call. The CDR3 contains 11 residues. Germline V gene sequence: CDR1 SQVTM, CDR2 ANQGSEA. The ends were cut back, 6 bases at V and 7 bases at J, with 13 bases in the middle.